The rows below give T cell receptor beta chains drawn from one sample of a study of blood T cells in healthy people across ages. TCRdb passed the 5' RACE reads through MiXCR, listing each CDR3 protein once. The table shows 1.8 million or so distinct CDR3 sequences, with roughly two fifths occurring only once. Specimen: blood. The receptors shown here come from a human donor in good health. Both conserved end residues are part of each CDR3.

v_gene	CDR3aa
TRBV10-3	CATGQGTLNTEAFF
TRBV6-5	CASRLIQGTANYGYTF
TRBV5-6	CASSLWGFESTYEQYF
TRBV9	CASSVGGTHEVDTQYF
TRBV4-2	CASSQVLAGGSNEQFF
TRBV12-3/TRBV12-4	CASSKTSGGSVEQFF
TRBV3-1	CASSHADRENEQYF
TRBV6-2/TRBV6-3	CASSYFRAGTEQFF
TRBV28	CAISTKQHGYTF
TRBV19	CASSEYRAGNEKLFF
TRBV11-3	CASSLTVFFGEGLQETQYF
TRBV6-5	CASSYSHSGGGEQYF
TRBV10-3	CAIYRQGGDNYGYTF
TRBV12-3/TRBV12-4	CASSNLGTRNEKLFF
TRBV4-1	CASSQDFSGTGNFLAKNIQYF
TRBV4-2	CASRIAGQETQYF
TRBV6-4	CARLAGGPCSYNEQFF
TRBV10-3	CAISDAGAGRADTQYF
TRBV7-3	CVSSSTGMNTEAFF
TRBV5-1	CASSLRRRGGGEQYF
TRBV20-1	CSALTRLGSQGNGYTF
TRBV6-1	CASTEQGGINIQYF
TRBV20-1	CSARVQGSTEAFF
TRBV18	CASSPPSGDIYGYTF
TRBV4-3	CASSQEAGQGSYEQYF
TRBV29-1	CSAAKGEADTQYF
TRBV6-1	CASSETFGQGTDTQYF
TRBV6-1	CASSEWTGNTEAFF
TRBV7-9	CASSLVGSGGDNNEQFF
TRBV14	CASSQNNRVGYTF
TRBV12-3/TRBV12-4	CASSSGTGQGAPRVFTEAFF
TRBV7-8	CASSLEAGLREQFF
TRBV2	CASRKGGGLPYEQYF
TRBV29-1	CSVGGTPTDTQYF
TRBV12-3/TRBV12-4	CASSLGGGPGNPNYGYTF
TRBV6-2/TRBV6-3	CASSYSTVETTEAFF
TRBV6-5	CASNNRGTYSPLHF
TRBV29-1	CSVRGQNEAFF
TRBV12-3/TRBV12-4	CASSFVLAGEQFF
TRBV3-1	CASSQDIGTYNEQFF
TRBV12-3/TRBV12-4	CASSFVGGANYGYTF
TRBV5-1	CASSIAGTGIRTGYTF
TRBV5-1	CASSRGQTDSPLHF
TRBV12-3/TRBV12-4	CASSYTGSVPDTQYF
TRBV4-1	CASSEGLAGGNYNEQFF
TRBV27	CASSLGRGLEQYF
TRBV12-3/TRBV12-4	CASSFADRTDTQYF
TRBV10-3	CAISWKGMGNTEAFF
TRBV6-5	CASSYVGGTTDTQYF
TRBV5-6	CASTWTGRNEQFF